This T cell receptor beta chain was obtained from a study of STAT3 mutations in large granular lymphocyte leukemia. Roughly 39,000 productive templates were obtained per sample on average. The assay was immunoSEQ multiplex PCR, and TCRdb's table has in-frame clones only and misses some. The sample carries 1,400 or so clones, approximately 76% recorded once. With regard to this clone: What it binds is unknown.

Study observations and caveats: Every T-LGLL patient had at least one immunodominant TCRbeta clonotype.

There are 14 residues in the CDR3. Trimming stripped 7 bases from V and 7 bases from J, with 19 bases between. Germline CDR1 MNHEY, CDR2 SMNVEV (reference sequence). Sequenced material: peripheral blood mononuclear cells. The chain combines TRBV27 with TRBJ1-2; a possible D gene is TRBD1 (6 bases). The clonotype comes from a woman in her seventies with T-cell large granular lymphocyte leukemia. Some clones in this sample may be carry-over from other donors' samples. As DNA, the CDR3 is TGTGCCAGCACCCTCTCTTGGGGGGCTCGTGGCTACACCTTC. The encoded protein is CASTLSWGARGYTF.